The clone carrying this T cell receptor (beta chain) was counted at least ten times. Its antigen remains unknown. This sample is part of a study of response to subunit inactivated influenza vaccine. The CDR3 runs 15 residues. Germline CDR1 is MNHNS and CDR2 is SASEGT. V lost 5 bases and J 7 bases, leaving 15 bases between the germline ends. Each CDR3 protein gets one entry after TCRdb re-called the RT-PCR reads with MiXCR. The table includes about half a million distinct CDR3 sequences, approximately 7.1% detected once. Study observations and caveats: Few new T cells, the authors suggested, are recruited by each seasonal influenza vaccination.

V gene TRBV6-1 combines with J gene TRBJ1-6; TRBD1 might be the D (6 bases). The TCR comes from a man aged 50-75 years who received an inactivated influenza vaccine. The source was PBMCs from blood, collected less than 30 months after vaccination. The CDR3 nucleotides read TGTGCCAGCAGTCGCCCAGAGGGGGACAATTCACCCCTCCACTTT. Amino acids: CASSRPEGDNSPLHF.